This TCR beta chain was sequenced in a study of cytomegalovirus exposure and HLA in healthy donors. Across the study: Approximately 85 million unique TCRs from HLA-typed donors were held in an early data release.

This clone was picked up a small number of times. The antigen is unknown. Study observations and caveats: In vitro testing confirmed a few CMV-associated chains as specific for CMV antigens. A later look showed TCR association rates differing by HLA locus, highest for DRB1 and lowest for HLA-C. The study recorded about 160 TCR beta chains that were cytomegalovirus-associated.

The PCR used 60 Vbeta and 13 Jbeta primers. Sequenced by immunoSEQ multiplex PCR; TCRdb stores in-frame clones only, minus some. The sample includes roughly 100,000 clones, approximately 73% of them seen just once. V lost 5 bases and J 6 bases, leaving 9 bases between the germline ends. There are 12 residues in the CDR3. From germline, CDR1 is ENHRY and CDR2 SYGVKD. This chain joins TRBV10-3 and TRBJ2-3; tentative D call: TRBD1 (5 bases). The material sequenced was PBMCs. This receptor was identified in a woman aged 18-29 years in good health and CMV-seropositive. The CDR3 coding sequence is TGTGCCATCAGTACGGACACCGATACGCAGTATTTT. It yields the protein CAISTDTDTQYF.